Sequencing of this T cell receptor beta chain was carried out in a study of blood T cell repertoires in COVID-19. Study details: The United States, Italy and Spain provided the acute and convalescent COVID-19 samples. From T cells, B-cell-depleted T cells, or PBMCs came the material, which was cDNA or gDNA.

In the original processing: Reference gene primer amplification gave estimated nucleated cell counts. TCRdb's copy holds only in-frame clones and misses some; the assay was immunoSEQ multiplex PCR. Clone size and V and J calls were adopted from that table, with D and trimming inferred from the DNA. The sample lists fewer than 200,000 clones; just over 90% were seen once. V was shortened by 3 bases and J by 2 bases, with 12 bases between the two germline ends. The CDR3 spans 15 residues. Per the germline V gene, CDR1 is KGHDR and CDR2 is SFDVKD. This clone was recorded once. Sequencing input: peripheral blood. This chain joins TRBV24-1 and TRBJ2-5, with D possibly TRBD2 on 6 matching bases. The clonotype comes from a man between 18 and 35 years old with COVID-19, enrolled during active disease. DNA for the CDR3: TGTGCCACCAGTGATCTGCGGGACTCACAAGAGACCCAGTACTTC. The encoded protein is CATSDLRDSQETQYF.